This T cell receptor (beta chain) is drawn from a study of shared clonotypes between healthy human individuals. The assay was immunoSEQ multiplex PCR, and TCRdb's table has in-frame clones only and misses some. The sample contains 600,000 to 750,000 clones, around 72% of which appear only once. This clone was seen a few times. V lost 5 bases to trimming and J lost 1 base, with 14 bases between them. From germline, CDR1 is MNHEY and CDR2 SMNVEV (reference sequence). There are 15 residues in the CDR3. This chain connects TRBV27 to TRBJ1-2; tentatively, D is TRBD1 (5 bases). The sequence came from a woman in her twenties or thirties in good health. Input material: memory CD4+ T cells sorted from blood. Subset of the sample: CD45RA-negative fraction. The CDR3 here is CASSGTGWGNYGYTF. As DNA, the CDR3 is TGTGCCAGCAGTGGGACGGGCTGGGGTAACTATGGCTACACCTTC.